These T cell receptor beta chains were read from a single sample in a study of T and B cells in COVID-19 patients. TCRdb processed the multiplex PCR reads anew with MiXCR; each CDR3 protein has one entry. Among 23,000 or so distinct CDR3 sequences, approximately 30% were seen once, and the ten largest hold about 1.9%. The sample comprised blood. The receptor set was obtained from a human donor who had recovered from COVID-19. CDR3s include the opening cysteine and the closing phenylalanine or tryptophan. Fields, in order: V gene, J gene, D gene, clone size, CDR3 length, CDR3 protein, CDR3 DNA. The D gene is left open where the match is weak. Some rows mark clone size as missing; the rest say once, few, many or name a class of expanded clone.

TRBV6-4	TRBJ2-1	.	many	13	CASSDGVNNEQFF	TGTGCCAGCAGTGACGGTGTTAACAATGAGCAGTTCTTC
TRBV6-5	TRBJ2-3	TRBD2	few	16	CASRHGPGGLSDTQYF	TGTGCCAGTCGACATGGGCCGGGGGGGCTTTCAGATACGCAGTATTTT
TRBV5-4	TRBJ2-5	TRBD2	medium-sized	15	CASTRAGGNQETQYF	TGTGCCAGCACCAGGGCGGGGGGGAACCAAGAGACCCAGTACTTC
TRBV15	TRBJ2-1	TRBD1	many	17	CATSRSRPGQGTNEQFF	TGTGCCACCAGCAGATCCCGACCGGGACAGGGAACCAATGAGCAGTTCTTC
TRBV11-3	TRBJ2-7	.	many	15	CASSLDSGIYYEQYF	TGTGCCAGCAGCTTAGATTCAGGAATTTACTACGAGCAGTACTTC
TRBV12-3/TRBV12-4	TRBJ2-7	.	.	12	CASRQRSYEQYF	TGTGCCAGCAGACAGCGATCCTACGAGCAGTACTTC
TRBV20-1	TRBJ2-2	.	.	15	CSAYLTANPTGELFF	TGCAGTGCATACCTGACAGCAAACCCCACCGGGGAGCTGTTTTTT
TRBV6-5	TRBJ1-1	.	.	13	CASSYSIRSEAFF	TGTGCCAGCAGTTACTCGATTCGAAGTGAAGCTTTCTTT
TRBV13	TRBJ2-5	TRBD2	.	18	CASSSPRLMTSVQETQYF	TGTGCCAGCAGCTCCCCGAGGTTGATGACTAGCGTACAAGAGACCCAGTACTTC
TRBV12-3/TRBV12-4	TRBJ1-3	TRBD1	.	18	CASSPAGQGALTGNTIYF	TGTGCCAGCAGCCCCGCCGGACAGGGGGCGCTTACTGGAAACACCATATATTTT